Following are 10 T cell receptor beta chains from one sample sequenced in a study of monozygotic twins with inflammatory bowel disease. TCRdb reprocessed the 5' RACE reads; each CDR3 protein has one entry and no DNA is given. This sample's table reports over 200,000 distinct CDR3 sequences. The sequenced sample consisted of blood. These receptors came from a human donor with ulcerative colitis or Crohn's disease, or a healthy co-twin of an affected twin (not recorded which).

V and J are TRBV12-3 or TRBV12-4 and TRBJ1-3. The CDR3 has 13 residues. The CDR3 sequence is CASSTTSGNTIYF.

The CDR3 spells CASSEGGFYGYTF. The chain couples TRBV6-1 to TRBJ1-2; the D gene TCRdb calls, TRBD1, cannot be checked with no DNA. The CDR3 spans 13 residues. CDR1 and CDR2 from the germline V gene are MNHNS and SASEGT.

This chain uses TRBV9 with TRBJ2-3. This CDR3 is 14 amino acids long. Germline-derived CDR1 and CDR2 are SGDLS and YYNGEE. CDR3 sequence reads: CASSISLGADTQYF.

The chain carries TRBV4-1 and TRBJ2-3. Germline V lookup: CDR1 MGHRA, CDR2 YSYEKL. This CDR3 region has 13 residues. The CDR3 loop is CASSRLVVDTQYF.

The chain is built from TRBV7-8 and TRBJ2-5; the TRBD2 assignment by TCRdb is unverifiable without DNA. The V gene's germline CDR1 is SGHVS and CDR2 FQNEAQ. The CDR3 loop spans 14 amino acids. This chain's CDR3 is CASSSGTSEETQYF.

The rearrangement uses TRBV20-1 and TRBJ1-2. This CDR3 is 14 amino acids long. Germline V CDR1 and CDR2: DFQATT, SNEGSKA (reference sequence). CDR3 sequence: CSARDSSTGRGYTF.

The gene calls are TRBV4-1 and TRBJ2-7; the TRBD1 assignment by TCRdb is unverifiable without DNA. Germline V gene sequence: CDR1 MGHRA, CDR2 YSYEKL. The CDR3 totals 15 residues. CDR3 amino acids: CASSPSGQGSYEQYF.

The CDR3 region is CASSLGTGPRGQFF. This chain joins TRBV5-1 and TRBJ2-1; TCRdb picks TRBD1, but there is no DNA to check that call. The germline V gene encodes CDR1 SGHRS and CDR2 YFSETQ. This CDR3 contains 14 residues.

The chain uses TRBV4-1 and TRBJ2-1; TCRdb returns TRBD1, unconfirmable since there is no DNA. CDR3 length: 15 amino acids. The V gene's germline CDR1 is MGHRA and CDR2 YSYEKL. The CDR3 region is CASSQGRDRVLEQFF.

The chain recombines TRBV20-1 with TRBJ2-3; with no DNA, the TCRdb D assignment of TRBD1 cannot be verified. Looked up from germline, CDR1 is DFQATT and CDR2 is SNEGSKA (reference sequence). CDR3 length: 15 residues. CDR3 sequence: CSAKGGGLSTYTQYF.